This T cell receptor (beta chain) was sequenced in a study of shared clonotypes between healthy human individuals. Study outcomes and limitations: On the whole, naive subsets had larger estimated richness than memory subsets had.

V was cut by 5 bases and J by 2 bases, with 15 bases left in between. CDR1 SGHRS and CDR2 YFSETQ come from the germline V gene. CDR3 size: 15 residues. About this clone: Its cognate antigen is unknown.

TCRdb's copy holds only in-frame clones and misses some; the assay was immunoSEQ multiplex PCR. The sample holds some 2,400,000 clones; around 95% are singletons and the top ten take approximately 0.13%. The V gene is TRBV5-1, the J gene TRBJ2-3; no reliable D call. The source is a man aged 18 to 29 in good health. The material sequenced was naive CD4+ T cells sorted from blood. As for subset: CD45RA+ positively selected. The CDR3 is CASSPLGANTDTQYF. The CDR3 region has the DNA TGCGCCAGCAGTCCGCTCGGAGCAAACACAGATACGCAGTATTTT. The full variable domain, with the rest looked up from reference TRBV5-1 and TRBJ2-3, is KAGVTQTPRYLIKTRGQQVTLSCSPISGHRSVSWYQQTPGQGLQFLFEYFSETQRNKGNFPGRFSGRQFSNSRSEMNVSTLELGDSALYLCASSPLGANTDTQYFGPGTRLTVL.